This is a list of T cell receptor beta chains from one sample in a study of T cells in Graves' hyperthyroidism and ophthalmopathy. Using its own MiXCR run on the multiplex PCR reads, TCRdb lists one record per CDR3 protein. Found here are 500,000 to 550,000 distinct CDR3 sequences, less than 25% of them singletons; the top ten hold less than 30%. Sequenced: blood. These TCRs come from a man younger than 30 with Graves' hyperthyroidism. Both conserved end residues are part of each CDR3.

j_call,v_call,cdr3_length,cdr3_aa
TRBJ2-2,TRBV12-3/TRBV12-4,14,CASSFTSGKGELFF
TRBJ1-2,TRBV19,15,CASSIFRNTNYGYTF
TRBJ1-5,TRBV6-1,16,CASRERVTGVGQPQHF
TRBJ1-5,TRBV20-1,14,CSASNRLAGQPQHF
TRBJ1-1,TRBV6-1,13,CACQRQWNTEAFF
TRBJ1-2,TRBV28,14,CASSYMPRNYGYTF
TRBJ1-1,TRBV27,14,CASSWAGGYTEAFF
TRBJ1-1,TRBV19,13,CASSARGHTEAFF
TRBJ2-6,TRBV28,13,CASSDIGANVLTF
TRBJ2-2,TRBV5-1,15,CASSLRAGVTGELFF
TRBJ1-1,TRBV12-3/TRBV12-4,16,CASSRPDRDRGFEAFF
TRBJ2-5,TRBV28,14,CASSLTASQETQYF
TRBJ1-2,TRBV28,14,CASREGGALYGYTF
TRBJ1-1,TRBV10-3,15,CAISPQGAKNTEAFF
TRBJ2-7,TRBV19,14,CASNGLAGGSEQYF
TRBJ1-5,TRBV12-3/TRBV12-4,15,CASSPTKGGGQPQHF
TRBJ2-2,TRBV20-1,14,CSARGRQNTGELFF
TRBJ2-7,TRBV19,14,CASSIQRGPYEQYF
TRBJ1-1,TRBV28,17,CASSREGQALMNTEAFF
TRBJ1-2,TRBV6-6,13,CASSYSMRDGYTF
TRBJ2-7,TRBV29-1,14,CSVMDRPQYYEQYF
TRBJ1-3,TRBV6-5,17,CASSFGQLSNSGNTIYF
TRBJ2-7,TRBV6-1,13,CASIRTSTNEQYF
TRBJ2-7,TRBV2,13,CARPIGTAYEQYF
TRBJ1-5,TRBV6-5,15,CASSYSKGSNQPQHF
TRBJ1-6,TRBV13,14,CASSWTGRNSPLHF
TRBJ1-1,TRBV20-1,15,CSAPDRAAMNTEAFF
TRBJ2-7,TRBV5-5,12,CASSHDRDEQYF